This entry lists 23 T cell receptor beta chains sequenced from one sample in a study of cytomegalovirus exposure and HLA in healthy donors. A multiplex PCR was run with 60 Vbeta primers and 13 Jbeta primers. Some clones are missing from TCRdb's copy, which holds only in-frame ones; the method was immunoSEQ multiplex PCR. The sample records some 110,000 clones, over 65% being singletons. Specimen: PBMCs. Source of these receptors: a woman between 50 and 59 years old in good health and CMV-seropositive.

This chain connects TRBV30 to TRBJ2-5; 12 nucleotides match TRBD2. This CDR3 comprises 19 residues. Trimming at V came to 0 bases and at J to 3 bases, leaving 14 bases not matched to a gene. Germline V gene lookup returns CDR1 GTSNPN and CDR2 SVGIG (reference sequence). CDR3 amino acids: CAWSVASGGAYLLEETQYF. As DNA, the CDR3 is TGTGCCTGGAGTGTCGCTAGCGGGGGGGCCTATTTGCTTGAAGAGACCCAGTACTTC.

This chain uses TRBV29-1 with TRBJ2-1, with D possibly TRBD1 on 5 matching bases. CDR1 is SQVTM, CDR2 ANQGSEA, per germline. Trimming stripped 5 bases from V and 4 bases from J, with 12 bases between. This CDR3 is 13 amino acids long. The CDR3 reads CSVPGLGYNEQFF. In nucleotides, the CDR3 is TGCAGCGTTCCAGGGCTAGGGTACAATGAGCAGTTCTTC.

The J gene is TRBJ1-2, the V gene TRBV2; 9 bases map to TRBD1. The CDR3 has 12 amino acids. V dropped 4 bases and J dropped 8; count of bases not matched to a gene: 2. Germline CDR1 is SNHLY and CDR2 is FYNNEI. The CDR3 here is CASSGTGVGYTF. The DNA for the CDR3 is TGTGCCAGCAGTGGGACAGGGGTCGGCTACACCTTC.

This clone was counted between two and nine times. The final CDR3 position lacks the conserved phenylalanine or tryptophan, pointing to a likely read error. Because the CDR3's place on the DNA is in doubt, the DNA is left out and the CDR3 is given as listed by TCRdb. The chain has TRBV30 and TRBJ2-7; the table calls TRBD2, which could not be checked here. The V gene's germline CDR1 is GTSNPN and CDR2 SVGIG (reference sequence). The CDR3 is 11 residues long, ends included. CDR3: CAWGRGTTLLL.

The chain combines TRBV30 with TRBJ1-2; 8 bases are shared with TRBD1. With 2 bases clipped from V and 5 bases from J, the junction kept 7 bases outside the gene matches. This CDR3 is 14 amino acids long. Germline values: CDR1 GTSNPN, CDR2 SVGIG (reference sequence). CDR3 in amino acids: CAWSLGQGGYGYTF. For the CDR3, the DNA is TGTGCCTGGAGTTTAGGACAGGGAGGGTATGGCTACACCTTC.

The genes are TRBV5-1 and TRBJ1-2; 9 bases are a match to TRBD1. Germline-derived CDR1 and CDR2 are SGHRS and YFSETQ. With V trimmed by 4 bases and J by 4 bases, 5 bases remained unmatched. The CDR3 spans 14 residues. Here the CDR3 reads CASSQGQGVYGYTF. CDR3 DNA sequence: TGCGCCAGCAGCCAGGGACAGGGAGTCTATGGCTACACCTTC.

The chain combines TRBV5-1 with TRBJ2-1, with D unclear. Germline loops: CDR1 SGHRS, CDR2 YFSETQ. The CDR3 has 14 residues. The V end lost 2 bases, the J end lost 0 bases, and 6 bases lay between the germline ends. DNA of the CDR3: TGCGCCAGCAGCTTAGCTAGCTCCTACAATGAGCAGTTCTTC. It translates to CASSLASSYNEQFF.

The J gene is TRBJ2-7, the V gene TRBV7-9; 9 bases agree with TRBD1. The CDR3 loop spans 13 amino acids. CDR1 is SEHNR and CDR2 is FQNEAQ in the germline V gene (reference sequence). V lost 0 bases, J lost 12 bases, and 6 bases stayed unmatched. The CDR3 reads CASSLAYGTGTYF. The CDR3 region has the DNA TGTGCCAGCAGCTTAGCGTATGGGACAGGGACGTACTTC.

This clone was recorded a few times. The V gene is TRBV10-1, the J gene TRBJ2-7; no clear D gene. V dropped 4 bases and J dropped 6 bases, with 13 bases sitting between them. In germline, CDR1 is WNHNN, CDR2 SYGVQD (reference sequence). This CDR3 region has 13 residues. CDR3 sequence reads: CASSAEVSGEQYF. In nucleotides, the CDR3 is TGCGCCAGCAGTGCAGAGGTTTCGGGCGAGCAGTACTTC.

By share, this clone ranks as medium-sized (0.01 to 0.1%). The V and J genes are TRBV4-3 and TRBJ1-1, with 7 bases lining up with TRBD1. The CDR3 sequence is 15 residues long. CDR1 is LGHNA, CDR2 YSLEER, per germline. The V and J ends lost 0 bases and 5 bases, in that order; junction bases with no gene match: 6. CDR3 amino acids: CASSQDGAGGTEAFF. CDR3 bases: TGCGCCAGCAGCCAAGATGGGGCAGGGGGAACTGAAGCTTTCTTT.

The V and J genes are TRBV10-3 and TRBJ2-7, with 11 bases that match TRBD2. There are 14 residues in the CDR3. Germline V CDR1 and CDR2: ENHRY, SYGVKD. V was pared by 5 bases and J by 5 bases, with 5 bases of the junction left unmatched. The CDR3 DNA follows: TGTGCCATCAGTATAGCGGGAGGGTCGAACGAGCAGTACTTC. This sequence encodes CAISIAGGSNEQYF.

This clone was observed a few times. The chain has TRBV7-9 and TRBJ1-4, with 9 nucleotides matching TRBD1. This CDR3 has 15 amino acids. CDR1 and CDR2 from the germline V gene are SEHNR and FQNEAQ (reference sequence). J gave up 7 bases and V 5 bases, and 8 bases lay outside the gene matches. For the CDR3, the DNA is TGTGCCAGCAGCCGGGGGACAGGGAAAAGTGAAAAACTGTTTTTT. Protein product: CASSRGTGKSEKLFF.

The rearrangement joins TRBV25-1 to TRBJ2-1, with TRBD2 identical over 7 bases. Germline V gives CDR1 MGHDK, CDR2 SYGVNS. This CDR3 is built from 15 residues. J gave up 6 bases and V 4 bases, and 9 bases lay outside the gene matches. The CDR3 loop is CASSAGLVQSNEQFF. DNA for the CDR3: TGTGCCAGCAGTGCTGGACTAGTACAATCCAATGAGCAGTTCTTC.

The chain combines TRBV11-1 with TRBJ1-1; D might be TRBD1 (6 bases). The CDR3 spans 14 residues. Germline CDR1 SGHAT, CDR2 FQDESV (reference sequence). V shed 1 base and J shed 11 bases, with 17 bases lying between them. The CDR3 DNA follows: TGTGCCAGCAGCTTAGTAGGTAATAACAGGGAGGCTTTCTTT. The encoded protein is CASSLVGNNREAFF.

This sequence joins TRBV7-9 and TRBJ1-1; 10 bases are a match to TRBD1. V shed 5 bases, J shed 0 bases, and the junction held 3 bases outside the gene matches. The CDR3 loop spans 15 amino acids. Germline CDR1 is SEHNR and CDR2 is FQNEAQ (reference sequence). The CDR3: CASSRQGAMNTEAFF. DNA of the CDR3: TGTGCCAGCAGCAGACAGGGGGCCATGAACACTGAAGCTTTCTTT.

The V call is TRBV19, the J call TRBJ2-2; D perhaps matches TRBD2 (6 bases). There are 16 residues in the CDR3. Germline V gene sequence: CDR1 LNHDA, CDR2 SQIVND (reference sequence). Trimming left V 0 bases short and J 4 bases short, with 12 bases between. CDR3 region: CASSIDAGTSTGELFF. The CDR3 DNA reads TGTGCCAGTAGTATAGACGCGGGGACGAGCACCGGGGAGCTGTTTTTT.

CDR3 nucleotide sequence: TGTGCCAGCAGGCCTACAGGTTCCTCTGGAAACACCATATATTTT. It is translated as CASRPTGSSGNTIYF. J is TRBJ1-3 and V is TRBV11-2; possible D gene TRBD1, 5 bases. CDR1 and CDR2 from the germline V gene are SGHAT and FQNNGV. This CDR3 is 15 amino acids long. V shed 6 bases and J shed 0 bases, with 12 bases lying between them. Combining the CDR3 with reference TRBV11-2 and TRBJ1-3 gives the whole variable domain EAGVAQSPRYKIIEKRQSVAFWCNPISGHATLYWYQQILGQGPKLLIQFQNNGVVDDSQLPKDRFSAERLKGVDSTLKIQPAKLEDSAVYLCASRPTGSSGNTIYFGEGSWLTVV.

The chain joins TRBV5-1 to TRBJ1-1; 8 bases map to TRBD1. The trim removed 0 bases at V and 2 bases at J, leaving 3 bases unmatched. Germline V lookup: CDR1 SGHRS, CDR2 YFSETQ. This CDR3 is built from 15 residues. In DNA, the CDR3 is TGCGCCAGCAGCTTGGGCGACAGGGGCAACACTGAAGCTTTCTTT. Its translation is CASSLGDRGNTEAFF.

There are a few counts of this clone. The chain has TRBV7-8 and TRBJ2-2; 7 nucleotides match TRBD1. This CDR3 spans 15 amino acids. Trimming took 1 base from V and 5 from J; bases not matched to a gene: 4. The germline CDR1 and CDR2 sequences are SGHVS and FQNEAQ. CDR3: CASSLEGAGTGELFF. In nucleotides, the CDR3 is TGTGCCAGCAGCTTAGAGGGGGCCGGGACCGGGGAGCTGTTTTTT.

This rearrangement joins TRBV19 to TRBJ2-6; the match to TRBD1 covers 8 bases. Looked up from germline, CDR1 is LNHDA and CDR2 is SQIVND (reference sequence). The CDR3 runs 17 residues. The V and J ends lost 4 bases and 2 bases, in that order; junction bases with no gene match: 7. CDR3 residues: CASSKQGALPGANVLTF. In DNA form, the CDR3 reads TGTGCCAGTAGTAAGCAGGGGGCGCTCCCTGGGGCCAACGTCCTGACTTTC.

The chain combines TRBV28 with TRBJ1-6; D call uncertain. Germline-derived CDR1 and CDR2 are MDHEN and SYDVKM. There are 14 residues in the CDR3. V dropped 2 bases and J dropped 4 bases, with 6 bases sitting between them. This CDR3 is CASSLREYNSPLHF. The CDR3 region has the DNA TGTGCCAGCAGTTTACGAGAGTATAATTCACCCCTCCACTTT.

This clone was observed once. The chain recombines TRBV28 with TRBJ2-5; D may be TRBD1 (5 bases). V was clipped by 7 bases and J by 5 bases, with 17 bases between them. This CDR3 is built from 14 residues. Germline CDR1 is MDHEN and CDR2 is SYDVKM. The CDR3 nucleotides read TGTGCCAGCACCCTTAATGGGGCTTGGGAGACCCAGTACTTC. Protein sequence: CASTLNGAWETQYF. Full variable domain (rest looked up from reference TRBV28 and TRBJ2-5): DVKVTQSSRYLVKRTGEKVFLECVQDMDHENMFWYRQDPGLGLRLIYFSYDVKMKEKGDIPEGYSVSREKKERFSLILESASTNQTSMYLCASTLNGAWETQYFGPGTRLLVL.

This chain links TRBV7-6 with TRBJ2-1; the match to TRBD1 covers 10 bases. CDR1 SGHVS and CDR2 FNYEAQ come from the germline V gene. This CDR3 spans 16 amino acids. The trim removed 2 bases at V and 4 bases at J, leaving 5 bases unmatched. The CDR3 sequence is CASSLMGQGTYNEQFF. The CDR3, as DNA: TGTGCCAGCAGCTTAATGGGACAGGGGACTTACAATGAGCAGTTCTTC. Full variable domain (outside the CDR3, taken from reference TRBV7-6 and TRBJ2-1): GAGVSQSPRYKVTKRGQDVALRCDPISGHVSLYWYRQALGQGPEFLTYFNYEAQQDKSGLPNDRFSAERPEGSISTLTIQRTEQRDSAMYRCASSLMGQGTYNEQFFGPGTRLTVL.